The clone carrying this T cell receptor beta chain has just a few counts. V lost 4 bases and J 0 bases, leaving 16 bases between the germline ends. CDR3 length equals 17 residues. CDR1 is SGHRS, CDR2 YFSETQ, per germline. This sample stems from a study of blood T cell repertoires in COVID-19. In the study overall: Collection of acute and convalescent COVID-19 samples took place in the United States, Italy and Spain.

The data were produced by immunoSEQ multiplex PCR, yet TCRdb's version contains in-frame clones alone and is incomplete. The sample shows about 64,000 clones, over 75% of them seen only once. The V call is TRBV5-1, the J call TRBJ1-4; D gene unclear. This clonotype was sampled from a middle-aged man with active COVID-19. The specimen sequenced was peripheral blood. This chain's CDR3 is CASSELLSGPTNEKLFF. CDR3 nucleotide sequence: TGCGCCAGCAGCGAACTTCTTTCAGGCCCAACTAATGAAAAACTGTTTTTT.